This TCR beta chain was obtained from a study of blood T cell repertoires in COVID-19. About the study: The United States, Italy and Spain were the sources of the acute and convalescent COVID-19 samples. The cDNA or gDNA used as material had been derived from T cells, B-cell-depleted T cells, or PBMCs.

The trim removed 2 bases at V and 0 bases at J, leaving 4 bases unmatched. The CDR3 is 15 amino acids. The V gene's germline CDR1 is SGHKS and CDR2 YYEKEE (reference sequence). Per the original methods: By means of reference gene primer amplification, nucleated cell counts were estimated. Assay: immunoSEQ multiplex PCR; the TCRdb copy retains only in-frame clones and omits some. That table furnishes V, J and clone size, whereas the DNA furnished D and trimming. This repertoire shows 84,000 or so clones, approximately 80% found once; its top ten account for 15% to 18%. This sequence was found in an elderly woman with acute or convalescent COVID-19. The rearrangement links TRBV5-5 to TRBJ2-5, with 7 nucleotides matching TRBD1. Specimen: peripheral blood. The CDR3 sequence: CASSFPDRDQETQYF. CDR3 nucleotides: TGTGCCAGCAGCTTCCCTGACAGGGACCAAGAGACCCAGTACTTC.